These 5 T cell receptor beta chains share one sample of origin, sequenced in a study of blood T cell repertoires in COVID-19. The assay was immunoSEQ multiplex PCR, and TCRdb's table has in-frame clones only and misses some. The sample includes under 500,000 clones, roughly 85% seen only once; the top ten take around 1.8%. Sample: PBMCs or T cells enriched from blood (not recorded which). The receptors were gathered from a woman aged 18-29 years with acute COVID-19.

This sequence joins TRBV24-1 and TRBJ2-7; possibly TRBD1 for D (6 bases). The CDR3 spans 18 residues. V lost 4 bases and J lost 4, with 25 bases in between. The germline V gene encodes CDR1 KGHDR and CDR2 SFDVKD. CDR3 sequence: CATSEPRSQTGGTYEQYF. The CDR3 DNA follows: TGTGCCACCAGTGAACCCCGATCGCAGACAGGAGGAACTTACGAGCAGTACTTC.

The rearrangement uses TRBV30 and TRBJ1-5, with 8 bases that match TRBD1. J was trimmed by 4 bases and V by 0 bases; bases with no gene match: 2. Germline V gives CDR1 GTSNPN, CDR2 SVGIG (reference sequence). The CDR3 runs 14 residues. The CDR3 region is CAWSVRQGNQPQHF. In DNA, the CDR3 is TGTGCCTGGAGTGTACGACAGGGGAATCAGCCCCAGCATTTT.

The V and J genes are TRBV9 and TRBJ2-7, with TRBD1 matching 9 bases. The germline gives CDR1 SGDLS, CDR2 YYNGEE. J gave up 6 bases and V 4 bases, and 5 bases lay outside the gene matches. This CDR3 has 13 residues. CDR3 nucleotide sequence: TGTGCCAGCAGCCCGGGACAGGGAGGCGAGCAGTACTTC. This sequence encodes CASSPGQGGEQYF.

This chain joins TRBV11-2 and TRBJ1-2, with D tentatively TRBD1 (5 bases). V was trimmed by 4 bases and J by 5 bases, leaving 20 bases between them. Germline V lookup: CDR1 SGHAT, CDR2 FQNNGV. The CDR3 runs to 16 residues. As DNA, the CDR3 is TGTGCCAGCAGCTCAACCCTTGGGGCAGTGGGGTATGGCTACACCTTC. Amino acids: CASSSTLGAVGYGYTF.

CDR3 protein: CASSVGADPSGNTIYF. The CDR3 DNA is TGTGCCAGCAGCGTAGGGGCAGATCCCTCTGGAAACACCATATATTTT. The chain carries TRBV9 and TRBJ1-3; D gene ambiguous. The germline gives CDR1 SGDLS, CDR2 YYNGEE. The CDR3 totals 16 residues. Trimming stripped 0 bases from V and 0 bases from J, with 10 bases between.